The following is a T cell receptor (beta chain) sequence with its context. The length of the CDR3 is 14 residues. V was pared by 6 bases and J by 3 bases, with 11 bases between. Looked up from germline, CDR1 is MNHEY and CDR2 is SVGAGI. The sample belongs to a study of blood T cell repertoires in COVID-19. At the level of the study: Sites across the United States, Italy and Spain contributed samples from acute and convalescent COVID-19. In each case, the material was cDNA or gDNA derived from T cells, B-cell-depleted T cells, or PBMCs.

How the authors handled the data: Amplification of reference gene primers was used by the study to estimate nucleated cell counts. Sequencing was performed with immunoSEQ multiplex PCR; in TCRdb, only in-frame clones are kept and a portion is missing. The D gene and trimming were derived from the DNA, and the V and J assignments and clone size from that table. The table lists about 110,000 clones, around 64% of them singletons. The TCR originated in a human donor with acute or convalescent COVID-19. The donor label of this sample is uncertain. This chain links TRBV6-5 with TRBJ2-2, with D perhaps matching TRBD2 (5 bases). Sequencing input: peripheral blood. CDR3 amino acids: CASSVRRYTGELFF. CDR3 bases: TGTGCCAGCAGCGTTCGGAGGTACACCGGGGAGCTGTTTTTT.